This is a list of T cell receptor beta chains from one sample in a study of PD-1 blockade in mismatch repair-deficient tumors. Measured with immunoSEQ multiplex PCR; TCRdb has only the in-frame clones, and not every one. Here the sample spans under 95,000 clones, roughly 80% being singletons. The material was peripheral blood, obtained 44 weeks after starting pembrolizumab. These receptors were obtained from an adult with mismatch repair-deficient cancer. Each CDR3 is given with its conserved first and last residue. A D gene is named only where the DNA matches it firmly. Expanded clones are given a class, and other clones once, few, many or no size at all.

V gene	J gene	clone size	D gene	CDR3 DNA	CDR3 protein
TRBV29-1	TRBJ2-3	NA	NA	TGCAGCGTTCGCCCGCCTGGAGAGCAGTATTTT	CSVRPPGEQYF
TRBV19	TRBJ1-5	NA	NA	TGTGCCAGTAGTAAGGAAACTAGCAATCAGCCCCAGCATTTT	CASSKETSNQPQHF
TRBV9	TRBJ1-3	NA	NA	TGTGCCAGCAGCGTAGACCCCGGGACTGGAAACACCATATATTTT	CASSVDPGTGNTIYF
TRBV19	TRBJ2-5	NA	NA	TGTGCCAGTAGTATGGATAGCGGTGAGACCCAGTACTTC	CASSMDSGETQYF
TRBV30	TRBJ2-5	NA	NA	TGTGCCTGGCAGAGGGGTCCCTCAGAGACCCAGTACTTC	CAWQRGPSETQYF
TRBV11-2	TRBJ2-7	NA	NA	TGTGCCAGCAGCTTATCGAGCTCCTACGAGCAGTACTTC	CASSLSSSYEQYF
TRBV9	TRBJ1-1	NA	NA	TGTGCCAGCAGCGTTCAAGTGAACACTGAAGCTTTCTTT	CASSVQVNTEAFF
TRBV6-6	TRBJ2-1	NA	TRBD2	TGTGCCAGCAGCCCCGGGACTAGCCCCTACAATGAGCAGTTCTTC	CASSPGTSPYNEQFF
TRBV27	TRBJ1-4	once	NA	TGTGCCAGCAGTTTTAACGGTAGGGATGAAAAACTGTTTTTT	CASSFNGRDEKLFF
TRBV7-6	TRBJ2-1	NA	TRBD2	TGTGCCAGCAGCTCCCTAGCGGGAATCTCCTACAATGAGCAGTTCTTC	CASSSLAGISYNEQFF
TRBV5-8	TRBJ1-2	few	TRBD1	TGTGCCAGCAGCTTCGGACAGGCTAACTATGGCTACACCTTC	CASSFGQANYGYTF
TRBV28	TRBJ1-5	NA	NA	TGTGCCAGCAGTTTATTGGGGGCCCTATCTCCATTTCATTTT	CASSLLGALSPFHF
TRBV23-1	TRBJ2-2	few	TRBD2	TGCGCCAGCAGTCAGCAGACTAGCGGGAGCGTCGACACCGGGGAGCTGTTTTTT	CASSQQTSGSVDTGELFF
TRBV2	TRBJ2-7	few	TRBD1	TGTGCCAGCAGCGGACAGGGGGAGGCCTACGAGCAGTACTTC	CASSGQGEAYEQYF
TRBV11-3	TRBJ2-5	NA	NA	TGTGCCAGCGGCACAGAAGAGACCCAGTACTTC	CASGTEETQYF
TRBV6-5	TRBJ2-7	once	TRBD1	TGTGCCAGCAGTACAAGGACAGGGCTGGCCTACGAGCAGTACTTC	CASSTRTGLAYEQYF
TRBV2	TRBJ2-5	NA	TRBD2	TGTGCCAGCAGTGGACTAGCGGGGGGCGGGACCCAGTACTTC	CASSGLAGGGTQYF
TRBV27	TRBJ2-3	NA	TRBD2	TGTGCCAGCAGGGGACTAGCGGTGAGAGATACGCAGTATTTT	CASRGLAVRDTQYF
TRBV30	TRBJ1-2	NA	NA	TGTGCCTGCCATGCGGGGCGAACTAACTATGGCTACACCTTC	CACHAGRTNYGYTF
TRBV2	TRBJ2-3	NA	TRBD2	TGTGCCAGCACGGTAGACAGCGGGAGCCGCACAGATACGCAGTATTTT	CASTVDSGSRTDTQYF
TRBV4-1	TRBJ2-1	NA	NA	TGCGCCAGCAGCCCTGGAAAAGAGCAGTTCTTC	CASSPGKEQFF
TRBV10-1	TRBJ2-4	NA	NA	TGCGCCAGCAGTGAGTCGGGAGGGGGCTCCAAAAACATTCAGTACTTC	CASSESGGGSKNIQYF
TRBV2	TRBJ2-1	NA	TRBD1	TGTGCCAGCAGTTTAGGACAGGGGGCGTCCAATGAGCAGTTCTTC	CASSLGQGASNEQFF
TRBV7-6	TRBJ1-2	NA	NA	TGTGCCAGCAGCGAGGACTCTAACTATGGCTACACCTTC	CASSEDSNYGYTF
TRBV2	TRBJ2-1	NA	TRBD2	TGTGCCAGCAGTGGAGCGGGAGGAACCTCCTACAATGAGCAGTTCTTC	CASSGAGGTSYNEQFF
TRBV7-8	TRBJ2-7	NA	NA	TGTGCCAGCAGCCCGGGGGCGGGTTACGAGCAGTACTTC	CASSPGAGYEQYF
TRBV9	TRBJ1-1	NA	NA	TGTGCCAGCAGCCTGATGGGGACGGAGAGGGAAGCTTTCTTT	CASSLMGTEREAFF
TRBV4-2	TRBJ2-1	NA	TRBD1	TGTGCCAGCAGCTTTCGACCGGGACAGGGGTACAATGAGCAGTTCTTC	CASSFRPGQGYNEQFF
TRBV7-4	TRBJ2-7	few	NA	TGTGCCAGCAGCTTAGTTTCTGGGGCGGGCGAGCAGTACTTC	CASSLVSGAGEQYF
TRBV5-4	TRBJ1-1	NA	TRBD1	TGTGCCAGCCGAGGGACAGGGACCTTGAACACTGAAGCTTTCTTT	CASRGTGTLNTEAFF
TRBV5-4	TRBJ1-1	few	TRBD1	TGTGCCAGCAGCTTGCCCTCCGGACAGGGCACTGAAGCTTTCTTT	CASSLPSGQGTEAFF